The T cell receptor beta chain under discussion was sequenced for a study of T cell responses to AZD1222 COVID-19 vaccine (dated by TCRdb to 2020 to 2023). A note on the overall study: A total of 230 or so trial participants underwent TCR sequencing, of whom approximately 210 received two doses of AZD1222 and about 26 received two doses of the MenACWY control vaccine. Trial participants were enrolled by age into subgroups of 18-55, 56-69 and 70-plus years, and roughly 160, 29 and 62 TCR-sequenced participants, respectively, were included in these subgroups. Study-wide findings and limitations: No day 14 peak-response samples were available, so repertoires were characterized only after the peak T cell response. A significant rise in spike-specific TCR breadth and depth was observed after two AZD1222 doses relative to day 0 and relative to MenACWY recipients. Conclusions about previously exposed vaccinees are limited because only a handful of AZD1222 recipients were SARS-CoV-2 seropositive at baseline. Most participants were white British and females outnumbered males, and the authors suggested that clonal diversity may have been underestimated. Nearly half of unique spike-specific TCRs reportedly recognized epitopes outside regions mutated in the B.1.351 and B.1.1.7 variants. The vaccine-associated CD4 TCRs covered the entire spike protein, and the dominant responses fell in regions 160-218 and 743-854. The 56-69-year group was small, and its depth increase did not reach significance, likely because of low power.

The trim is 2 bases for V and 8 bases for J, with a gap of 15 bases between the germline ends. Spanning cysteine to phenylalanine, the CDR3 consists of 15 amino acids. Only the CDR3 region is kept as DNA, spanning 45 bases read in frame from base 1. Via the germline V gene (reference sequence), CDR1 is MNHEY and CDR2 SMNVEV. The CDR3 regions of human TCRbeta chains were analyzed by immunosequencing. The paper's data handling went like this. Repertoire TCRs were checked for matches against a reference library of SARS-CoV-2-specific TCRs that had been generated using the MIRA antigen-specificity platform. Breadth was defined as the fraction of unique TCRs that were SARS-CoV-2-associated, and depth was defined as the fraction of total T cells that were SARS-CoV-2-associated. Using the MIRA data, each spike-specific TCR was mapped to the spike region that the TCR reacts to and placed in a CD4 or CD8 class. Log10-transformed breadth and depth values were compared by one-way ANOVA with Sidak's multiple comparisons tests. What TCRdb holds here is the immuneACCESS table cut down to in-frame rearrangements. Part of the clones is not present; checked against another copy, under half of the missing clones reflect an unresolved V gene, and the others are unexplained. V, J and clone size are those of that table, while D and trimming were read from the DNA. The sample table holds 110,000 or so clones, of which about 86% were seen once. Under 20% of the sample is taken by the ten largest.

The sample's time point, from its label and the paper: about 28 days (+/-7) after the second vaccine dose. Because spike-specific TCR depth and breadth did not differ between the two schedules, AZD1222 recipients who got a second dose at roughly 4 weeks were pooled with those who got a second dose at roughly 12 weeks. Samples from vaccinated people were obtained from the UK trials COV001 and COV002, which included a single-blind randomized controlled phase 2/3 trial of AZD1222 (ChAdOx1 nCoV-19) in healthy adults. For TCRbeta chain sequencing, PBMC samples were collected from trial participants at day 0 and at day 28 after the second dose. This clone has just one count. What antigen it recognizes has not been identified. Qualities for individual bases were not recorded, and no much larger clone is one base off.

Sequenced material: peripheral blood, taken 28 days after the second AZD1222 dose. Recombination connected TRBV27 to TRBJ1-4; a weak D assignment points to TRBD1 (5 bases agree). This receptor was taken from an adult who received the AZD1222 COVID-19 vaccine. The DNA is as follows: TGTGCCAGCAGTTTAACGGGACGGAAGAACGAAAAACTGTTTTTT. Its protein reads: CASSLTGRKNEKLFF.